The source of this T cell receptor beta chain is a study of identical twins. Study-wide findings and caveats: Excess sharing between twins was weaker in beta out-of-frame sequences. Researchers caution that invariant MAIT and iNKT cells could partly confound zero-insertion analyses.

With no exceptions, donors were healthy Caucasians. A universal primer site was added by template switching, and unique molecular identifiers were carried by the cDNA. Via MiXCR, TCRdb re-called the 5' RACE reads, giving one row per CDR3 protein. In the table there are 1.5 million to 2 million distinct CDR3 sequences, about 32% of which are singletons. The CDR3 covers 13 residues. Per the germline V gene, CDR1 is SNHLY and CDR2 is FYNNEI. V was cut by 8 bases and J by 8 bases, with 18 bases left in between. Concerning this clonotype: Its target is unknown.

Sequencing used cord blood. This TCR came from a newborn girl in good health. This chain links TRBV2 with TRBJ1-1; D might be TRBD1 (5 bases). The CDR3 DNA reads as TGTGCCAGCCGATGGGGTCAAAGGGGCGAAGCTTTCTTT. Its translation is CASRWGQRGEAFF.